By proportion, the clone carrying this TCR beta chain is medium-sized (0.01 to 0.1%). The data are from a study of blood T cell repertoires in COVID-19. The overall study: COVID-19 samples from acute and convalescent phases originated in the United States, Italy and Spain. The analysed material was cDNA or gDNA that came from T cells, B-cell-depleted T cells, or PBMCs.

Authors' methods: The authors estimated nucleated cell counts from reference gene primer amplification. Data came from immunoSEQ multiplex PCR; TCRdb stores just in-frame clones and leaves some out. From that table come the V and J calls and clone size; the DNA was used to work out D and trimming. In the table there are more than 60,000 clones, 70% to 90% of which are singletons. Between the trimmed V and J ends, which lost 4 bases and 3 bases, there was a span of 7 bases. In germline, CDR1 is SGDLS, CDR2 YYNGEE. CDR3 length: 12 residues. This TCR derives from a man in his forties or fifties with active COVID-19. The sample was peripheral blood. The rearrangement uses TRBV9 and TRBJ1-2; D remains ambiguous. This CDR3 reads CASSPVDYGYTF. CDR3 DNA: TGTGCCAGCAGCCCTGTTGACTATGGCTACACCTTC.